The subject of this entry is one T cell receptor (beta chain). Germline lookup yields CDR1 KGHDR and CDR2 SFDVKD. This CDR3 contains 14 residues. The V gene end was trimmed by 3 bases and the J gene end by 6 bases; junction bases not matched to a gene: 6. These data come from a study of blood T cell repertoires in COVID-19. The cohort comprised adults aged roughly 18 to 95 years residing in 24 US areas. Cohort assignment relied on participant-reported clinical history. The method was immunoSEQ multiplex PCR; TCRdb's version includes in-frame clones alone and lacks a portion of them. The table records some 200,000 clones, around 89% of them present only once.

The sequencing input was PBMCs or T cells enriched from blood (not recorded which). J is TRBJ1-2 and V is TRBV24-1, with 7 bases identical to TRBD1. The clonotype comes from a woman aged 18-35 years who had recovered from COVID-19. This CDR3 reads CATSDPLTGDGYTF. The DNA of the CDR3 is TGTGCCACCAGTGATCCCCTTACAGGGGATGGCTACACCTTC.